This T cell receptor (beta chain) was identified in a study of identifying expanded T cells in peripheral blood (dated by TCRdb to the late 2010s). As for the study more broadly: Separate aliquots of the same genomic DNA pool were sequenced to produce technical replicates, and four replicates were compared in pairs. Findings and caveats that apply to the study as a whole: The binomial model flagged approximately 1.2 differentially abundant clones between technical replicates but around 16 over around 2 weeks and 18 to 20 over four weeks. The authors expected that biological variance in healthy repertoires might rise further over much longer intervals, such as months to years. Both the number of clones called differentially abundant and the false-positive rate were significantly reduced by the beta-binomial model across all healthy-donor time intervals. For all healthy donors, the variance in clone template counts between roughly two-week samples rose significantly as total template count increased.

Details on this clone: Which antigen it targets is not known. There are no base qualities to consult, and no much larger clone falls within one base.

The immunoSEQ Assay, which uses bias-controlled multiplex PCR amplification of genomic DNA, was used to profile TCRbeta CDR3 regions. Under the source paper's analysis protocol: The absolute abundance of each unique TCRbeta CDR3 region was quantified after sequences were collapsed and filtered. Differential abundance was assessed using a binomial (Fisher-equivalent) model and a beta-binomial model in which time-dependent variance fitted from healthy donors was added. Clones with fewer than 5 combined templates were removed, and a clone was called differentially abundant if the clone's Benjamini-Hochberg FDR was below 0.01. In the beta-binomial model, variance was expressed as a function of the total template count across the two samples, in the form v = (b*log(k)+a)^2. TCRdb provides this immuneACCESS table in a form limited to in-frame rearrangements. Some clones are lacking; in checked studies, under half of them reflect an unresolved V gene, and why the rest are absent is not known. V, J and clone size are those of that table, while D and trimming were read from the DNA. The sample yields tens of thousands of clones; roughly 86% were counted once. The ten biggest clones cover less than 5.5% of the sample.

No immune events, such as infections, were documented for the healthy donors during the collection period. To calibrate time-dependent variance in a beta-binomial model of T-cell clone differential abundance, blood repertoires from healthy donors were used as a training cohort. The training cohort was composed of 10 or so healthy donors, 3 female and 7 male. On average the donors were around 41 years old, and their ages spanned roughly 29 to 64 years. Whole blood, obtained from a commercial supplier, was collected from each healthy donor at three time points spaced around two weeks apart. For immunosequencing, genomic DNA was extracted from unsorted whole blood. In the germline V gene, CDR1 corresponds to SNHLY and CDR2 to FYNNEI. From its cysteine to its phenylalanine, the CDR3 spans 14 amino acids. Just CDR3 DNA is preserved here, 42 bases in frame from base 1. The junction shows trimming of 6 bases on V and 4 bases on J, plus 15 bases between the germline ends.

This receptor was obtained from a person aged 18 to 75 in good health. Sequenced sample: blood. The chain couples TRBV2 to TRBJ1-2; D gene: possibly TRBD1, on 6 matching bases. The CDR3 reads CASRRDTRGYGYTF. The bases are TGTGCCAGCAGACGGGACACCCGGGGCTATGGCTACACCTTC.